This record concerns one TCR beta chain sequence. Its recognized antigen is unknown. Library preparation employed the immunoSEQ multiplex PCR assay. A mixture of 60 forward primers for TCR Vbeta segments and 13 reverse primers for TCR Jbeta segments was used in the multiplex PCR. A multiplex PCR assay on genomic DNA amplified the CDR3 region of rearranged TCR beta genes. The Illumina HiSeq System was used to sequence the amplified TCR beta libraries as 87-base-pair reads. The study's processing was this. Across the 600 to 700 repertoires, a later analysis counted some 80 million unique TCR beta chains, 8.5 million to 12 million of which were shared by at least two donors. To remove PCR and sequencing errors, raw reads were error-corrected and collapsed into unique sequences using a nearest-neighbor algorithm that merged closely related sequences. Alignment of CDR3 sequences to IMGT reference sequences was used to assign V, D and J gene segments. For a sequence to be retained, a match of at least six nucleotides was required to both a V gene segment and a J gene segment. A rearrangement was called productive if the CDR3 had no stop codons and remained in frame with V and J, and every other rearrangement was called non-productive. Following IMGT convention, CDR3 was defined as the stretch from the second conserved V-encoded cysteine up to the conserved J-encoded phenylalanine. Sequences without an unambiguous match to a single V gene segment were excluded from the earlier analysis of about 600 of the donors. An earlier analysis of over 450 of the donors classified V segments as functional when productive rearrangements were above 56.7% and as segregating when the standard deviation between donors was above 5%. A statistical classification framework was built for diagnosing cytomegalovirus status from the catalog of TCR beta chain sequences. A later analysis assigned V and J genes by comparing TCR nucleotide sequences with IMGT/GENE-DB human TR gene sequences. A later analysis assigned CDR3 sequences and most-parsimonious VDJ recombination scenarios with the TCRdist pipeline. A later analysis defined each TCR beta chain by its CDR3 amino acid sequence plus V-gene family, and excluded reads lacking a unique V-gene family. A later analysis removed 450 to 600 highly shared, low-generation-probability nucleotide sequences to deal with suspected cross-contamination and a sequencing artifact. For each public chain, a later analysis derived a clonal expansion index from normalized ranks of inferred template counts within each repertoire. Generation probabilities in a later analysis came from a VDJ recombination model fitted to out-of-frame rearrangements, and those results were checked against IGoR. In a later analysis, TCR-TCR, TCR-HLA and TCR-CMV co-occurrence was scored with hypergeometric tests, and a repertoire-size bias correction was applied to TCR pairs. A later analysis estimated false discovery rates by permuting HLA or CMV assignments 20 times. In a later analysis, co-occurring TCRs were grouped using DBSCAN, and TCRdist sequence similarity was added for clustering within HLA-allele-positive subsets. For co-occurrence clustering, repertoires with fewer than 30,000 or more than 120,000 public chains were excluded, along with roughly 5 repertoires with anomalous nucleotide sharing. TCRdb provides this immuneACCESS table in a form limited to in-frame rearrangements. Some clones are lacking; in checked studies, under half of them reflect an unresolved V gene, and why the rest are absent is not known. V, J and clone size reflect that table, while D and trimming were determined from the DNA. This sample's listing comprises about 41,000 clones. The ten largest clones capture more than 5% of the sample.

The data stem from a study of cytomegalovirus exposure and HLA in healthy donors (dated by TCRdb to 2017 to 2019). With respect to the entire study: According to an earlier analysis of 587 of the donors, roughly 180 million T cells yielded approximately 120 million unique TCR beta sequences and around 280 Gb of sequence data. Roughly 300 gigabases of sequencing data and approximately 85 million unique TCR sequences were included in an early release covering about 700 HLA-typed donors. Of the approximately 370 genotyped donors, 75% to 85% were placed in the genetic ancestry cluster associated with self-reported Caucasian donors. The study was designed to test whether signatures of past pathogen exposure could be identified by cataloging public T cell receptors. The study profiled the T cell repertoires of some 610 subjects by immunosequencing and related them to cytomegalovirus serostatus. In addition to the first cohort of about 650 subjects, a separate validation cohort of 120 different subjects was used. The study combined high-throughput TCR immunosequencing, statistical association of individual TCRs with disease status, and machine learning to predict cytomegalovirus infection status. In a later analysis, previously published TCR beta repertoires from about 670 donors were re-analyzed and high-resolution HLA genotyping was added so that TCR occurrence patterns could be studied. In the later analysis, no new phenotypic data were used to find candidate immune exposures; instead, reliance was placed on TCR beta sequences and their occurrence across donors. To decide whether each TCR beta V gene segment behaved as functional or pseudogenic, an earlier analysis of approximately 590 of the donors relied on high-throughput TCR beta sequencing. Donor age, sex, ethnicity and CMV serostatus were compiled together with the repertoire data. In a later genetic analysis, genome-wide SNP genotypes for about 55% of the roughly 670 donors were used, and that subset was treated as a discovery cohort. Every discovery cohort repertoire had been produced on one sequencing platform. Class I and class II HLA loci were covered by the typing at four-digit resolution. The number of typed donors differed by locus: about 620-640 for A, B, C, DRB1 and DQB1; about 520 for DQA1; around 580 for DPA1; and 400 to 480 for DPB1. A handful of DR-DQ haplotypes were treated as single units for association and clustering because of strong linkage in the cohort. Among about 400 genotyped donors of the cohort, an average of around 240,000 unique TCR beta nucleotide sequences was sequenced per donor, of which roughly 17% were non-productive.

V is trimmed back by 3 bases and J by 7 bases, and the junction contains 18 bases that no gene match accounts for. Measured from the cysteine to the phenylalanine, the CDR3 is 18 residues long. The sequence is cut down to CDR3 DNA, 54 bases in frame from base 1. CDR1 MNHEY and CDR2 SMNVEV are derived from the germline V gene (reference sequence). General findings and caveats noted by the study authors: HLA typing was unavailable for some donors at each locus, so association tests used only the typed subset. A further reported finding was that TCR beta sequences accurately predicted the HLA-A and HLA-B alleles for most subjects in the first cohort. Broadly in line with IMGT annotations, most TCR beta V segments showed up in productive rearrangements about 87% or about 30% of the time in an earlier analysis of approximately 640 of the donors. It was suggested by the authors that the approach could potentially be generalized to other disease states and immunological phenotypes. In a later analysis, several top co-occurrence clusters were reported to appear linked to parvovirus B19, influenza, CMV and Epstein-Barr virus. A cluster of highly shared sequence variants was judged likely to be a technical artifact of the sequencing pipeline. The cohort was sequenced for TCR beta chains only, and without alpha or paired-chain data the features that could be detected were limited. The classifier was reported to diagnose cytomegalovirus status with high specificity and sensitivity in both the original cohort and the validation cohort. Compared with equally common non-associated chains, HLA-associated TCR beta chains in a later analysis were more clonally expanded and had lower generation probabilities. The earlier analysis of some 540 of the donors excluded fewer than 20 rarely observed V segments, including chromosome 9 orphons, because counts were too low. A later analysis found that most CMV-associated TCR beta chains appeared HLA-restricted, with HLA associations seemingly driven largely by CMV exposure. Compared with the roughly 700-donor mean, donors in an Asian-associated ancestry cluster had fewer N-insertions in productive TCRs, according to a later genetic analysis. A later analysis found that TCR association rates varied across HLA loci, with DRB1 alleles showing the most associated TCRs and HLA-C alleles the fewest. Because the 87-base-pair reads could not distinguish some IMGT-functional V segments, including TRBV6-2 and TRBV6-3, those segments were excluded. V-gene and J-gene trimming of TCR beta chains was associated with a missense DCLRE1C variant in a later genetic analysis, and the association was replicated in an independent cohort. The presence/absence analyses assumed that sequencing depth was roughly uniform across donors, and that assumption may not be true. A few of the identified cytomegalovirus-associated TCR beta chains were confirmed in vitro to be specific for cytomegalovirus antigens. A total of 150 to 200 TCR beta chains were listed by the study as associated with cytomegalovirus. Strong co-occurrence of HLA alleles, especially DR and DQ, made assigning TCR associations to individual alleles difficult. Linkage disequilibrium might explain the correlated functional status among segregating V segments, but an unknown experimental factor could not be excluded. Most TCR sequences were seen in very few donors, while some public TCRs were found in many individuals. Immune exposure information for the cohort was limited to CMV serostatus. A later analysis associated 16,951 TCR beta sequences with specific HLA alleles at a false discovery rate of 0.05.

The cohort comprised fewer than 750 healthy bone marrow donors. All cohort members were sampled while nominally healthy, although unrecorded immune exposures were likely present. The donor tested CMV seronegative and was one of the 352 seronegative cohort members. A peripheral blood sample was collected from each donor, and TCR beta sequencing was performed on peripheral blood mononuclear cells. Genomic DNA extraction from the blood cell samples was performed with the Qiagen DNeasy Blood Extraction Kit. This clonotype originated in a man aged 25-45 years in good health and CMV-seronegative. The specimen was PBMCs. The rearranged chain carries TRBV27 and TRBJ2-5; 9 nucleotides in the junction match TRBD1. The sequenced DNA: TGTGCCAGCAGTTTGTATCCGGGACAGGGAACCCCCGGGGGGACCCAGTACTTC. The translation is CASSLYPGQGTPGGTQYF.